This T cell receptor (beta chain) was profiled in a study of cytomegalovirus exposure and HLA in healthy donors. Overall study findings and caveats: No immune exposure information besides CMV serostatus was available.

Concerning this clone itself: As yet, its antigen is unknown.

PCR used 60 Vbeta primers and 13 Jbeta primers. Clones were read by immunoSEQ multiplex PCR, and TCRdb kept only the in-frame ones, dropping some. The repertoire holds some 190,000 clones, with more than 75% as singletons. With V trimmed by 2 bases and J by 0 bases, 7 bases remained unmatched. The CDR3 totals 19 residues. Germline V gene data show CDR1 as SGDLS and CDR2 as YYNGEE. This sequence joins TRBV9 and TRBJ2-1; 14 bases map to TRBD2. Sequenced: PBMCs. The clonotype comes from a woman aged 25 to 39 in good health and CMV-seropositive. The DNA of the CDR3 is TGTGCCAGCAGCGTGGGACTAGCGGGGGCCCCCAGCTCCTACAATGAGCAGTTCTTC. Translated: CASSVGLAGAPSSYNEQFF.